A single sample gave rise to the 30 T cell receptor beta chains below, sequenced in a study of cytomegalovirus exposure and HLA in healthy donors. This PCR relied on a set of 60 Vbeta primers and 13 Jbeta primers. Here immunoSEQ multiplex PCR was the method, and the copy in TCRdb shows in-frame clones only, minus some. Of nearly 65,000 clones in the sample, under 85% were seen once. The specimen sequenced was PBMCs. Source of these receptors: a man aged 45-65 years in good health and CMV-seronegative.

The rearrangement uses TRBV5-1 and TRBJ2-3, with 11 nucleotides matching TRBD2. The V gene's germline CDR1 is SGHRS and CDR2 YFSETQ. Trimming took 4 bases from V and 5 from J; bases not matched to a gene: 9. The length of the CDR3 is 16 residues. The CDR3 sequence is CASSPGTSGWRDTQYF. For the CDR3, the DNA is TGCGCCAGCAGCCCCGGGACTAGCGGCTGGAGAGATACGCAGTATTTT.

The V call is TRBV29-1, the J call TRBJ2-4; weak D call: TRBD1 (6 bases). The CDR3 runs to 12 residues. The germline CDR1 and CDR2 sequences are SQVTM and ANQGSEA. Trimming took 4 bases from V and 12 from J, leaving 16 bases between them. The CDR3 loop is CSVAGQGIGQYF. CDR3 DNA sequence: TGCAGCGTTGCCGGGCAGGGGATAGGTCAGTACTTC.

The rearrangement uses TRBV6-5 and TRBJ2-3; the D gene is possibly TRBD2 (5 bases). Trimming pared 5 bases from V and 0 bases from J, leaving 9 bases between. The germline V gene has CDR1 MNHEY and CDR2 SVGAGI. This CDR3 comprises 14 residues. CDR3 coding DNA: TGTGCCAGCAGTGGCGGGTTTAGCACAGATACGCAGTATTTT. Its translation: CASSGGFSTDTQYF.

This clone was detected a few times. The V gene is TRBV27, the J gene TRBJ1-5; no definite D call. Germline loops: CDR1 MNHEY, CDR2 SMNVEV (reference sequence). This CDR3 is built from 13 residues. V lost 3 bases to trimming and J lost 11 bases, with 14 bases between them. The CDR3 sequence: CASSFGQKGAQHF. CDR3 bases: TGTGCCAGCAGTTTTGGGCAAAAGGGAGCCCAGCATTTT.

This chain connects TRBV6-1 to TRBJ1-5, with D possibly matching TRBD1 (5 bases). V was cut by 7 bases and J by 0 bases, with 10 bases left in between. Germline values: CDR1 MNHNS, CDR2 SASEGT. The CDR3 covers 14 residues. The CDR3 protein is CASTPRGSNQPQHF. The CDR3 DNA is TGTGCCAGCACTCCTAGGGGTAGCAATCAGCCCCAGCATTTT.

The V call is TRBV4-1, the J call TRBJ2-2; D possibly corresponds to TRBD2 (6 bases). There are 14 residues in the CDR3. Germline V CDR1 and CDR2: MGHRA, YSYEKL. The ends were cut back, 1 base at V and 5 bases at J, with 8 bases in the middle. The CDR3 sequence is CASSQVRGTGELFF. In nucleotides, the CDR3 is TGCGCCAGCAGCCAAGTACGGGGGACCGGGGAGCTGTTTTTT.

The chain carries TRBV27 and TRBJ2-1; 8 positions match TRBD1. Trimming removed 6 bases from V and 4 bases from J; junction bases left unmatched: 11. The CDR3 contains 16 residues. Germline V gene lookup returns CDR1 MNHEY and CDR2 SMNVEV (reference sequence). The DNA for the CDR3 is TGTGCCAGCAGCCCCTCGGACAGGGTGAGGTACAATGAGCAGTTCTTC. The encoded protein is CASSPSDRVRYNEQFF.

This rearrangement joins TRBV11-3 to TRBJ2-1; TRBD2 aligns across 13 bases. CDR1 and CDR2 (germline): SGHNT, YENEEA. The CDR3 has 19 residues. V shed 0 bases, J shed 5 bases, and the junction held 10 bases outside the gene matches. CDR3 protein: CASSLEKGLLAGGNNEQFF. For the CDR3, the DNA is TGTGCCAGCAGCTTAGAGAAGGGGTTACTAGCGGGGGGGAACAATGAGCAGTTCTTC.

The rearrangement joins TRBV10-3 to TRBJ2-7; TRBD1 matches 8 bases. V gave up 7 bases and J gave up 0 bases; unmatched junction bases: 5. Germline V gene data show CDR1 as ENHRY and CDR2 as SYGVKD. The CDR3 is made up of 14 amino acids. CDR3 in DNA: TGTGCCATCACCCGGACAGGGAACTCCTACGAGCAGTACTTC. It yields the protein CAITRTGNSYEQYF.

This chain uses TRBV14 with TRBJ2-7; D unclear. CDR1 is SGHDN and CDR2 is FVKESK in the germline V gene. V dropped 3 bases and J dropped 4 bases, with 10 bases sitting between them. The length of the CDR3 is 13 residues. As DNA, the CDR3 is TGTGCCAGCAGCCAGTCGAGCCCATACGAGCAGTACTTC. It translates to CASSQSSPYEQYF.

The chain employs TRBV5-3 and TRBJ1-1; no reliable D call. TRBV5-3 is filed as an ORF, its function uncertain. The CDR3 covers 12 residues. In DNA, the CDR3 is TGTCCTACTCGTCCCGGGTACACTGAAGCTTTCTTT. Translating gives CPTRPGYTEAFF.

J is TRBJ2-5 and V is TRBV9; 9 bases fit TRBD2. V lost 4 bases and J lost 5; bases outside the gene matches: 12. Per the germline V gene, CDR1 is SGDLS and CDR2 is YYNGEE. The CDR3 has 16 residues. The DNA of the CDR3 is TGTGCCAGCAGCCTCGAAGGGCGGGGGGGCTGGGAGACCCAGTACTTC. This gives the protein CASSLEGRGGWETQYF.

V usage is TRBV27 and J usage is TRBJ2-5, with 11 bases lining up with TRBD2. CDR1 MNHEY and CDR2 SMNVEV come from the germline V gene (reference sequence). With V trimmed by 4 bases and J by 2 bases, 6 bases remained unmatched. This CDR3 comprises 16 residues. The DNA of the CDR3 is TGTGCCAGCAGTTCCGGCCTAGCGGGGGGTCAAGAGACCCAGTACTTC. Amino acid sequence: CASSSGLAGGQETQYF.

This clone was counted only a few times. The CDR3 region has the DNA TGTGCCAGCAGACAGGGTCTACAGCCCCAGCATTTT. Amino acids: CASRQGLQPQHF. The gene calls are TRBV6-4 and TRBJ1-5; TRBD1 is a possible D gene (6 bases). The CDR3 extends over 12 amino acids. The V end was cut by 6 bases, the J end by 7 bases, with 10 bases between. The germline V gene encodes CDR1 MRHNA and CDR2 SNTAGT.

The CDR3 region has the DNA TGTGCCAGCGTAACCCCCCGGGTTGTCGGGGAGCTGTTTTTT. This sequence encodes CASVTPRVVGELFF. The chain joins TRBV6-6 to TRBJ2-2, with D unresolved. The V end was cut by 8 bases, the J end by 7 bases, with 17 bases between. The CDR3 consists of 14 residues. The V gene's germline CDR1 is MNHNY and CDR2 SVGAGI (reference sequence).

This clone was seen a handful of times. The chain has TRBV5-4 and TRBJ2-5; D might be TRBD1 (5 bases). The J call is uncertain, as TRBJ2-7 better fits the DNA end. The length of the CDR3 is 12 residues. Germline V lookup: CDR1 SGHNT, CDR2 YYREEE (reference sequence). The CDR3 protein is CASSLGDYEQYF. DNA for the CDR3: TGTGCCAGCAGCTTAGGGGATTACGAGCAGTACTTC.

The V and J genes are TRBV5-4 and TRBJ2-7; 8 bases align to TRBD2. The junction had 4 bases not matched to a gene; V was cut back by 5 bases and J by 0 bases. The CDR3 runs to 14 residues. CDR1 is SGHNT and CDR2 is YYREEE in the germline V gene (reference sequence). The CDR3 DNA follows: TGTGCCAGCAGGGGGCGGGGGGACTCCTACGAGCAGTACTTC. This sequence encodes CASRGRGDSYEQYF. Full variable domain (remainder filled in from reference TRBV5-4 and TRBJ2-7): ETGVTQSPTHLIKTRGQQVTLRCSSQSGHNTVSWYQQALGQGPQFIFQYYREEENGRGNFPPRFSGLQFPNYSSELNVNALELDDSALYLCASRGRGDSYEQYFGPGTRLTVT.

Regarding this clone: Distinct nucleotide sequences in the sample also encode this CDR3. This chain connects TRBV9 to TRBJ1-1, with 7 bases matching TRBD1. Germline V gene data show CDR1 as SGDLS and CDR2 as YYNGEE. The CDR3 length is 16 residues. V trimming: 3 bases; J trimming: 4 bases; junction bases outside the gene matches: 12. The CDR3 here is CASSGTRQGVGTEAFF. The CDR3 DNA is TGTGCCAGCAGCGGAACTAGACAGGGAGTCGGCACTGAAGCTTTCTTT.

CDR3 loop: CASSQLGTGANQPQHF. The CDR3 DNA is TGCGCCAGCAGCCAACTAGGGACAGGGGCCAATCAGCCCCAGCATTTT. The J gene is TRBJ1-5, the V gene TRBV4-1, with 10 positions matching TRBD1. This CDR3 comprises 16 residues. V shed 2 bases and J 3 bases; nucleotides not matched to a gene: 4. Germline lookup yields CDR1 MGHRA and CDR2 YSYEKL.

The V gene is TRBV27, the J gene TRBJ2-1, with 7 bases fitting TRBD1. The length of the CDR3 is 16 residues. The V gene's germline CDR1 is MNHEY and CDR2 SMNVEV (reference sequence). V was pared by 5 bases and J by 0 bases, with 7 bases of the junction left unmatched. CDR3 in amino acids: CASSLRGQSSYNEQFF. DNA for the CDR3: TGTGCCAGCAGTCTAAGGGGACAGAGCTCCTACAATGAGCAGTTCTTC.

The genes are TRBV7-9 and TRBJ2-7; D may be TRBD2 (6 bases). CDR3 length: 13 residues. Trimming stripped 5 bases from V and 7 bases from J, with 15 bases between. Germline loops: CDR1 SEHNR, CDR2 FQNEAQ (reference sequence). The CDR3 DNA reads as TGTGCCAGCAGCCCGGTTGGAGGGGAAGAGCAGTACTTC. It yields the protein CASSPVGGEEQYF.

The genes are TRBV7-9 and TRBJ2-1, with D perhaps matching TRBD1 (7 bases). Germline CDR1 and CDR2: SEHNR and FQNEAQ (reference sequence). V was pared by 7 bases and J by 4 bases, with 17 bases between. The CDR3 runs to 15 residues. The CDR3 DNA sequence: TGTGCCAGCACTCCCCAGGGGGGCAGGTACAATGAGCAGTTCTTC. Its protein product is CASTPQGGRYNEQFF.

Concerning this clone itself: One end of the junction varies from germline; a read error may be responsible. The chain links TRBV5-6 to TRBJ2-7, with TRBD1 identical over 9 bases. CDR1 and CDR2 (germline): SGHDT, YYEEEE. CDR3 length equals 15 residues. The chain's CDR3 is CASSLGGGQGYEQYF. The CDR3 DNA follows: TGTGCCAGCAGTTTGGGTGGGGGACAGGGCTACGAGCAGTACTTC.

V gene TRBV7-9 combines with J gene TRBJ2-5; 8 bases are shared with TRBD2. CDR3 size: 14 residues. Unmatched junction bases numbered 7, after V lost 5 bases and J lost 5 bases. Germline V gene lookup returns CDR1 SEHNR and CDR2 FQNEAQ (reference sequence). CDR3 coding DNA: TGTGCCAGCAGCCCTCGGGGGGGGCCGGAGACCCAGTACTTC. Protein sequence: CASSPRGGPETQYF.

This clone appeared a few times. The chain joins TRBV6-1 to TRBJ1-1; 7 bases map to TRBD1. Germline CDR1 and CDR2: MNHNS and SASEGT. V was clipped by 3 bases and J by 10 bases; unmatched bases: 14. The CDR3 covers 15 residues. CDR3 DNA sequence: TGTGCCAGCAGTGAGTCGAAGACAGGGATTCCCGGAGCTTTCTTT. It is translated as CASSESKTGIPGAFF.

J is TRBJ1-3 and V is TRBV13; no clear D. The germline V gene has CDR1 PRHDT and CDR2 FYEKMQ (reference sequence). The CDR3 sequence is 18 residues long. Trimming removed 2 bases at V and 0 bases at J, with 17 bases between. The CDR3 nucleotides read TGTGCCAGCAGCTTAATCGAAGGGTCGGGGATCTCTGGAAACACCATATATTTT. Translated, it gives CASSLIEGSGISGNTIYF.

Details on this clone: Germline and junction disagree at one end, which may indicate a read error. V gene TRBV5-1 combines with J gene TRBJ2-2; TRBD2 is a possible D gene (5 bases). The CDR3 totals 15 residues. Germline V CDR1 and CDR2: SGHRS, YFSETQ. For the CDR3, the DNA is TGCGCCAGCAGCTTGGGCCCGACGAACACCGGGGAGCTGTCTTTT. This gives the protein CASSLGPTNTGELSF.

The V gene is TRBV6-5, the J gene TRBJ2-7, with TRBD2 matching 9 bases. There are 15 residues in the CDR3. Germline V gene data show CDR1 as MNHEY and CDR2 as SVGAGI. After removal of 0 bases from V and 0 bases from J, the junction contained 0 bases not matched to a gene. The CDR3 here is CASSYSSGGSYEQYF. CDR3 nucleotides: TGTGCCAGCAGTTACTCTAGCGGGGGCTCCTACGAGCAGTACTTC.

This clone was picked up a small number of times. This chain connects TRBV5-4 to TRBJ1-2; 7 bases map to TRBD1. The CDR3 loop spans 15 amino acids. V trimming: 4 bases; J trimming: 5 bases; junction bases outside the gene matches: 11. CDR1 is SGHNT and CDR2 is YYREEE in the germline V gene (reference sequence). In nucleotides, the CDR3 is TGTGCCAGCAGCCACGGCACCGGGACAGAATATGGCTACACCTTC. Translation gives CASSHGTGTEYGYTF.

The V and J genes are TRBV10-3 and TRBJ1-5, with TRBD1 matching 7 bases. CDR3 length: 13 amino acids. Germline V gene data show CDR1 as ENHRY and CDR2 as SYGVKD. J was trimmed by 4 bases and V by 10 bases; bases with no gene match: 7. CDR3 sequence reads: CATRDSSNQPQHF. Written as DNA, the CDR3 is TGTGCCACCCGGGACAGCAGTAATCAGCCCCAGCATTTT.